The clone carrying this TCR beta chain was seen only a few times. Its target is unknown. The record originates from a study of T cell repertoires in cytomegalovirus infection. Across the study: Public TCR beta signatures marked donors with CMV infection and the matching HLA.

TCRdb re-derived calls from the reads in MiXCR, one entry per CDR3 protein. In the table there are under 150,000 distinct CDR3 sequences, approximately 24% of which are singletons. The clonotype was recovered from a human donor in good health (CMV status not recorded). Some clones in this sample may be carry-over from other donors' samples. Sequencing was done on a sample of PBMCs, sequenced either directly or after in vitro stimulation (not recorded which).

The CDR3 DNA reads as TGTGCCAGCAGCGTAAGCCCGCGAAAAGGGGAAAAACTGTTTTTT. It encodes CASSVSPRKGEKLFF. The chain links TRBV9 to TRBJ1-4; D call uncertain. With 1 base removed from V and 8 bases from J, the gap between germline ends came to 15 bases. The germline V gene encodes CDR1 SGDLS and CDR2 YYNGEE. The length of the CDR3 is 15 residues.